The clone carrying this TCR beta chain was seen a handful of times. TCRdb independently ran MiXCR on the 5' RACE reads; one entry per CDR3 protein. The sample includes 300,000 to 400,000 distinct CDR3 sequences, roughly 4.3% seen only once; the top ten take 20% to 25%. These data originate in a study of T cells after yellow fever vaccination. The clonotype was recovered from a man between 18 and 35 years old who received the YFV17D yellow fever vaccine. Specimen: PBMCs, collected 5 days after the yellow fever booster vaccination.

The CDR3 bases are TGCAGCGTTGAACTGAATGATGAAAAACTGTTTTTT. Amino acids: CSVELNDEKLFF. The chain is built from TRBV29-1 and TRBJ1-4, with D uncertain. CDR1 is SQVTM and CDR2 is ANQGSEA in the germline V gene. This CDR3 region has 12 residues. Trimming took 2 bases from V and 6 from J, leaving 7 bases between them.